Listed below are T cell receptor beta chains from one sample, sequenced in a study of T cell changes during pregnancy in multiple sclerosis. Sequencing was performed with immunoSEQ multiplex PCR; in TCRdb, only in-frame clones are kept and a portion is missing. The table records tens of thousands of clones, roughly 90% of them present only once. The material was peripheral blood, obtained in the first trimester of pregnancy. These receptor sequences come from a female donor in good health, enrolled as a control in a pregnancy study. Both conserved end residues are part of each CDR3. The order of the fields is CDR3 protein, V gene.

CDR3aa: CASLEYTEAFF
v_gene: TRBV7-9

CDR3aa: CASSLFRDRGDTIYF
v_gene: TRBV5-1

CDR3aa: CASSLAEVLSGNTIYF
v_gene: TRBV5-1

CDR3aa: CASSLKGDQFF
v_gene: TRBV7-9

CDR3aa: CASTRRGLRDYGYTF
v_gene: TRBV28

CDR3aa: CASSVGAGQVIYEQYF
v_gene: TRBV6-1

CDR3aa: CASSLVQGAYEQYF
v_gene: TRBV5-6

CDR3aa: CASSLVSGGHQETQYF
v_gene: TRBV7-8

CDR3aa: CASGGGGLTLDEQYF
v_gene: TRBV28

CDR3aa: CASSQGWEVYEQYF
v_gene: TRBV4-2

CDR3aa: CAVTGTGGTEAFF
v_gene: TRBV2

CDR3aa: CATSRPDRRGGETQYF
v_gene: TRBV15

CDR3aa: CAWSTQGIDYGYTF
v_gene: TRBV30

CDR3aa: CASSLMGGQPQHF
v_gene: TRBV7-9

CDR3aa: CSVVGPGGTRSPLHF
v_gene: TRBV29-1

CDR3aa: CASSFNSRDYGYTF
v_gene: TRBV5-4

CDR3aa: CARLLFRRPRDGYTF
v_gene: TRBV28

CDR3aa: CASSLVEGGNTEAFF
v_gene: TRBV5-4

CDR3aa: CASSAGVRSNQPQHF
v_gene: TRBV19

CDR3aa: CASSPGLNNEQFF
v_gene: TRBV4-3

CDR3aa: CASSLGRGVGETQYF
v_gene: TRBV7-9

CDR3aa: CASSVGAAVETQYF
v_gene: TRBV9

CDR3aa: CASSLTGLNGYTF
v_gene: TRBV27

CDR3aa: CASSKEGDCYSNQPQHF
v_gene: TRBV21-1

CDR3aa: CASSLTGYNSPLHF
v_gene: TRBV5-6

CDR3aa: CASTPWGEARSPLHF
v_gene: TRBV28

CDR3aa: CASQGQGSYEQYF
v_gene: TRBV18

CDR3aa: CASSGQGHSGNTIYF
v_gene: TRBV28

CDR3aa: CASSEVLREGRTYGYTF
v_gene: TRBV6-1

CDR3aa: CASTPATGRSVWFF
v_gene: TRBV6-6

CDR3aa: CASSLAGTDSYEQYF
v_gene: TRBV7-6

CDR3aa: CAWNRVATNEKLFF
v_gene: TRBV30

CDR3aa: CATSSLQGDYEKLFF
v_gene: TRBV15

CDR3aa: CASSAGTSGSGEQYF
v_gene: TRBV9

CDR3aa: CASSRDGTSYEQYF
v_gene: TRBV4-1

CDR3aa: CASSGTANYGYTF
v_gene: TRBV10-1

CDR3aa: CASRPGDNSPLHF
v_gene: TRBV6-5

CDR3aa: CASSLGQGAGNTIYF
v_gene: TRBV11-2

CDR3aa: CASSSKQVVDYGYTF
v_gene: TRBV6-5

CDR3aa: CASSFDKYTEAFF
v_gene: TRBV5-1

CDR3aa: CASAPTSGSGYEQYF
v_gene: TRBV27